This is a list of T cell receptor beta chains from one sample in a study of cytomegalovirus exposure and HLA in healthy donors. Only in-frame clones appear in the TCRdb table, and some are missing; sequencing was by immunoSEQ multiplex PCR. The sample holds 120,000 or so clones, under 70% seen once. The sequencing input was PBMCs. These receptors were collected from a young man in good health and CMV-seronegative. Each CDR3 is given with its conserved first and last residue. D genes are given only for firm matches. Where a row states a size, it is once, few, many or the class of an expanded clone; other rows omit it.

d_call	v_call	j_call	clone_size	cdr3_aa	cdr3_nt
.	TRBV12-1	TRBJ2-3	.	CASSFRQGKCGDTQYF	TGTGCCAGCAGCTTCCGACAGGGGAAATGTGGAGATACGCAGTATTTT
.	TRBV6-1	TRBJ2-7	.	CASSYYEQYF	TGTGCCAGCAGCTACTACGAGCAGTACTTC
TRBD2	TRBV6-4	TRBJ2-1	.	CASSPRTSSYNEQFF	TGTGCCAGCAGCCCCAGGACTAGCTCCTACAATGAGCAGTTCTTC
.	TRBV7-8	TRBJ2-3	.	CASSSRRGSSTDTQYF	TGTGCCAGCAGCTCAAGACGGGGGTCTAGCACAGATACGCAGTATTTT
TRBD1	TRBV29-1	TRBJ1-2	.	CSVDISGTGIYGYTF	TGCAGCGTTGATATATCCGGGACAGGGATCTATGGCTACACCTTC
.	TRBV30	TRBJ1-6	.	CAWSGGGSSYNSPLHF	TGTGCCTGGAGTGGGGGGGGCTCCTCCTATAATTCACCCCTCCACTTT
TRBD1	TRBV28	TRBJ2-5	.	CASRSRGWETQYF	TGTGCCAGTAGGAGCAGGGGGTGGGAGACCCAGTACTTC
.	TRBV7-9	TRBJ1-5	few	CASSFSSNQPQHF	TGTGCCAGCAGCTTTAGTAGCAATCAGCCCCAGCATTTT
TRBD1	TRBV28	TRBJ2-3	.	CASSRQGFIADTQYF	TGTGCCAGCAGTAGACAGGGGTTTATTGCAGATACGCAGTATTTT
.	TRBV27	TRBJ1-1	.	CASSRGNTEAFF	TGTGCCAGCAGTAGGGGGAACACTGAAGCTTTCTTT
.	TRBV4-2	TRBJ1-1	.	CASSRGTGTGGNTEAFF	TGTGCCAGCAGCCGTGGAACAGGTACCGGGGGAAACACTGAAGCTTTCTTT
.	TRBV6-1	TRBJ1-3	.	CASSDRGNTIYF	TGTGCCAGCAGTGATAGAGGAAACACCATATATTTT
.	TRBV7-6	TRBJ2-2	.	CASSFARQGTTNTGELFF	TGTGCCAGCAGCTTTGCGCGACAGGGGACTACGAACACCGGGGAGCTGTTTTTT
.	TRBV7-9	TRBJ1-3	.	CASSWGKDRSGNTIYF	TGTGCCAGCAGCTGGGGTAAAGACAGGTCTGGAAACACCATATATTTT
.	TRBV18	TRBJ1-1	few	CASSSNGRDLAFF	TGTGCCAGCTCGAGCAACGGGAGGGATTTGGCTTTCTTT
TRBD1	TRBV7-3	TRBJ1-1	.	CASSLRAGGVNTEAFF	TGTGCCAGCAGCTTACGGGCAGGGGGCGTGAACACTGAAGCTTTCTTT
.	TRBV27	TRBJ2-7	.	CASSRTFHYEQYF	TGTGCCAGCAGTAGGACTTTTCACTACGAGCAGTACTTC
.	TRBV5-4	TRBJ2-2	.	CASSSPQGMNTGELFF	TGTGCCAGCAGCTCGCCACAGGGTATGAACACCGGGGAGCTGTTTTTT
.	TRBV7-2	TRBJ2-1	.	CASSLLASSYNEQFF	TGTGCCAGCAGCTTACTGGCTAGCTCCTACAATGAGCAGTTCTTC
.	TRBV30	TRBJ1-3	.	CAWKSGGRGNTIYF	TGTGCCTGGAAGTCCGGGGGGCGAGGAAACACCATATATTTT
.	TRBV29-1	TRBJ1-1	.	CSVEWRPRGTEAFF	TGCAGCGTTGAGTGGAGGCCCCGGGGGACTGAAGCTTTCTTT
.	TRBV5-1	TRBJ1-1	.	CASSLAGGYTEAFF	TGCGCCAGCAGCTTGGCGGGGGGCTACACTGAAGCTTTCTTT
.	TRBV2	TRBJ2-1	.	CASRAQVIDNEQFF	TGTGCCAGCAGGGCGCAGGTCATCGACAATGAGCAGTTCTTC
.	TRBV19	TRBJ1-4	.	CATKTARRGKLFF	TGTGCCACCAAGACAGCCCGAAGGGGAAAACTGTTTTTT
TRBD2	TRBV6-4	TRBJ2-5	few	CASTSGLAGALRETQYF	TGTGCCAGCACCTCGGGACTAGCGGGGGCCTTAAGAGAGACCCAGTACTTC
.	TRBV18	TRBJ1-5	.	CASSPPLFGRETPQHF	TGTGCCAGCTCACCACCGCTGTTTGGCAGGGAAACGCCCCAGCATTTT
.	TRBV5-6	TRBJ1-1	.	CASSRLNLQEAFF	TGTGCCAGCAGCCGGCTAAATTTACAGGAAGCTTTCTTT
TRBD2	TRBV30	TRBJ2-1	.	CAWASGSYNEQFF	TGTGCCTGGGCTAGCGGGAGCTACAATGAGCAGTTCTTC
.	TRBV6-8	TRBJ1-1	few	CASRTGKNTEAFF	TGTGCCAGCAGGACAGGCAAGAACACTGAAGCTTTCTTT
TRBD1	TRBV27	TRBJ1-1	.	CASSRHGTAREAFF	TGTGCCAGCAGTCGCCACGGGACAGCGAGAGAAGCTTTCTTT
.	TRBV30	TRBJ2-7	.	CAWSPPGTPSYEQYF	TGTGCCTGGAGTCCCCCCGGGACACCGTCCTACGAGCAGTACTTC
TRBD1	TRBV5-6	TRBJ1-4	few	CASSHPGTGSEKLFF	TGTGCCAGCAGCCATCCCGGGACAGGCAGTGAAAAACTGTTTTTT